A single sample is the source of the 8 T cell receptor beta chains below, sequenced in a study of blood T cell repertoires in COVID-19. Clones were read by immunoSEQ multiplex PCR, and TCRdb kept only the in-frame ones, dropping some. In the table there are 330,000 or so clones, about 87% of which are singletons. The specimen sequenced was PBMCs or T cells enriched from blood (not recorded which). These receptor sequences come from a man aged 30 to 45 who had recovered from COVID-19.

This chain connects TRBV24-1 to TRBJ2-1, with 8 bases aligning to TRBD2. The ends lost 7 bases at V and 6 bases at J; junction bases unmatched: 7. CDR3 length: 14 amino acids. The germline CDR1 and CDR2 sequences are KGHDR and SFDVKD. Here the CDR3 reads CATSEPGGGNEQFF. In DNA form, the CDR3 reads TGTGCCACCAGCGAACCGGGGGGGGGCAATGAGCAGTTCTTC.

The CDR3 sequence: CASSRGGTEAFF. The DNA for the CDR3 is TGTGCCAGCAGTCGGGGGGGCACTGAAGCTTTCTTT. The rearrangement uses TRBV6-5 and TRBJ1-1; D perhaps matches TRBD1 (5 bases). The CDR3 sequence is 12 residues long. Trimming stripped 5 bases from V and 4 bases from J, with 8 bases between. Germline values: CDR1 MNHEY, CDR2 SVGAGI.

The chain couples TRBV2 to TRBJ2-2, with 8 bases identical to TRBD1. The trim removed 11 bases at V and 6 bases at J, leaving 2 bases unmatched. This CDR3 comprises 11 residues. The germline V gene has CDR1 SNHLY and CDR2 FYNNEI. The CDR3 sequence: CASTGAGELFF. The CDR3 region has the DNA TGTGCCTCGACAGGGGCCGGGGAGCTGTTTTTT.

The J gene is TRBJ1-1, the V gene TRBV9; weak D call: TRBD1 (5 bases). CDR1 and CDR2 (germline): SGDLS, YYNGEE. The CDR3 runs 13 residues. V shed 5 bases and J shed 3 bases, with 11 bases lying between them. CDR3 sequence reads: CASSPTGDTEAFF. For the CDR3, the DNA is TGTGCCAGCAGTCCTACAGGAGACACTGAAGCTTTCTTT. The variable domain in full, completed from reference TRBV9 and TRBJ1-1, reads DSGVTQTPKHLITATGQRVTLRCSPRSGDLSVYWYQQSLDQGLQFLIQYYNGEERAKGNILERFSAQQFPDLHSELNLSSLELGDSALYFCASSPTGDTEAFFGQGTRLTVV.

The chain combines TRBV28 with TRBJ1-4; TRBD1 agrees at 7 bases. V lost 6 bases to trimming and J lost 5 bases; unmatched junction nucleotides: 6. The germline gives CDR1 MDHEN, CDR2 SYDVKM. The CDR3 length is 14 residues. The CDR3, as DNA: TGTGCCAGCAGGCCGGGACAGTCGAATGAAAAACTGTTTTTT. The encoded protein is CASRPGQSNEKLFF.

This sequence joins TRBV28 and TRBJ2-7; D is unresolved. Germline CDR1 is MDHEN and CDR2 is SYDVKM. This CDR3 contains 15 residues. V was shortened by 6 bases and J by 0 bases, with 15 bases between the two germline ends. The CDR3 reads CASSPRLGPSYEQYF. In DNA, the CDR3 is TGTGCCAGCAGCCCCCGACTCGGCCCCTCCTACGAGCAGTACTTC.

The chain joins TRBV4-1 to TRBJ2-7; tentatively, D is TRBD1 (5 bases). The CDR3 totals 14 residues. V gave up 1 base and J gave up 3 bases, with 10 bases separating them. Germline V gene data show CDR1 as MGHRA and CDR2 as YSYEKL. The CDR3 nucleotides are TGCGCCAGCAGCCAAGCAGGGATCAGCTACGAGCAGTACTTC. It translates to CASSQAGISYEQYF.

The genes are TRBV7-9 and TRBJ2-6; TRBD1 might be the D (6 bases). Per germline, CDR1 SEHNR and CDR2 FQNEAQ (reference sequence). The CDR3 length is 17 residues. V lost 4 bases and J lost 0, with 13 bases in between. CDR3 residues: CASSSGTRSSGANVLTF. The CDR3 nucleotides are TGTGCCAGCAGCTCCGGGACACGGAGCTCTGGGGCCAACGTCCTGACTTTC.